This is a list of T cell receptor beta chains from one sample in a study of cytomegalovirus exposure and HLA in healthy donors. Sequenced by immunoSEQ multiplex PCR; TCRdb stores in-frame clones only, minus some. The sample lists just over 20,000 clones; 97% were seen once. Source material: PBMCs. These receptors all stem from a man younger than 40 in good health and CMV-seropositive. Both conserved end residues are part of each CDR3. The D gene is left open where the match is weak. Not every row has a clone size; where given, it reads once, few, many or a size class.

j_call d_call v_call clone_size cdr3_aa cdr3_nt
TRBJ2-1 TRBD1 TRBV29-1 - CSALPGTGGEQFF TGCAGCGCACTGCCGGGGACAGGTGGTGAGCAGTTCTTC
TRBJ1-4 - TRBV19 once CASSTTGINEKLFF TGTGCCAGTAGTACGACAGGAATTAATGAAAAACTGTTTTTT
TRBJ2-3 TRBD2 TRBV5-4 - CASSLASAGATDTQYF TGTGCCAGCAGCTTGGCTTCGGCGGGAGCCACAGATACGCAGTATTTT
TRBJ2-7 - TRBV9 - CASSRDSSYEQYF TGTGCCAGCAGCCGTGACAGCAGCTACGAGCAGTACTTC
TRBJ2-5 TRBD2 TRBV20-1 - CSASGRETQYF TGCAGTGCAAGCGGGAGGGAGACCCAGTACTTC
TRBJ1-5 TRBD1 TRBV4-1 - CASSQDPPPPQTGGPQPQHF TGCGCCAGCAGCCAAGACCCCCCGCCCCCTCAGACAGGGGGCCCTCAGCCCCAGCATTTT
TRBJ2-5 - TRBV18 once CASSPLVETQYF TGTGCCAGCTCACCACTAGTGGAGACCCAGTACTTC
TRBJ1-1 TRBD1 TRBV9 - CASSVGDSKTEAFF TGTGCCAGCAGCGTAGGGGACAGTAAGACTGAAGCTTTCTTT
TRBJ1-1 - TRBV9 - CASSVESRGTEAFF TGTGCCAGCAGCGTAGAAAGCAGGGGCACTGAAGCTTTCTTT
TRBJ2-1 - TRBV5-4 - CASSPWGGTVYNEQFF TGTGCCAGCAGCCCCTGGGGCGGGACAGTTTACAATGAGCAGTTCTTC
TRBJ1-2 TRBD1 TRBV29-1 - CSAGQGGYTF TGCAGCGCTGGACAGGGAGGCTACACCTTC
TRBJ2-7 - TRBV28 - CATAPQALSYEQYF TGTGCCACCGCCCCCCAGGCTCTCTCCTACGAGCAGTACTTC
TRBJ2-7 TRBD2 TRBV2 - CASKGLAGVPYEQYF TGTGCCAGCAAGGGACTAGCGGGAGTTCCCTACGAGCAGTACTTC
TRBJ2-1 - TRBV5-1 - CASSSTRLVRNEQFF TGCGCCAGCAGCTCCACCCGACTAGTCAGGAATGAGCAGTTCTTC
TRBJ1-2 - TRBV9 - CASSVADSYGYTF TGTGCCAGCAGCGTAGCCGACTCCTATGGCTACACCTTC
TRBJ1-1 - TRBV14 - CASSQGALNTEAFF TGTGCCAGCAGCCAAGGTGCGCTAAACACTGAAGCTTTCTTT
TRBJ2-3 - TRBV15 - CATSRDISNFGDTQYF TGTGCCACCAGCAGAGATATAAGCAATTTTGGAGATACGCAGTATTTT
TRBJ2-1 TRBD1 TRBV6-5 - CASSYRDRGNEQFF TGTGCCAGCAGTTACCGGGACAGGGGCAATGAGCAGTTCTTC
TRBJ2-6 - TRBV7-6 - CASSAARVPGANVLTF TGTGCCAGCAGCGCGGCCCGGGTCCCTGGGGCCAACGTCCTGACTTTC
TRBJ2-1 - TRBV6-4 - CASSAQGSYNEQFF TGTGCCAGCAGTGCCCAGGGCTCCTACAATGAGCAGTTCTTC
TRBJ1-1 - TRBV27 - CASSSAGHNTEAFF TGTGCCAGCAGTTCAGCGGGACACAACACTGAAGCTTTCTTT
TRBJ2-7 TRBD2 TRBV4-3 - CASSQDLTSGLAGVEQYF TGCGCCAGCAGCCAAGATCTGACTTCTGGACTAGCGGGAGTCGAGCAGTACTTC
TRBJ2-3 TRBD2 TRBV9 - CASSALSSGSQDTQYF TGTGCCAGCAGCGCCCTTTCTAGCGGGAGTCAAGATACGCAGTATTTT
TRBJ2-5 TRBD1 TRBV28 - CASSHPAGTGGAETQYF TGTGCCAGCAGCCACCCAGCCGGGACAGGGGGCGCGGAGACCCAGTACTTC
TRBJ2-2 - TRBV29-1 - CSVARGTGELFF TGCAGCGTAGCTCGAGGGACCGGGGAGCTGTTTTTT
TRBJ1-1 - TRBV15 - CATSRDGLDEAFF TGTGCCACCAGCAGAGATGGACTGGACGAAGCTTTCTTT
TRBJ2-7 - TRBV6-5 - CASSYSQEFPNEQYF TGTGCCAGCAGTTACTCACAGGAATTCCCCAACGAGCAGTACTTC
TRBJ1-1 - TRBV20-1 - CSASMNTEAFF TGCAGTGCTAGTATGAACACTGAAGCTTTCTTT
TRBJ1-2 TRBD1 TRBV19 once CASIPHGTGDGYTF TGTGCCAGTATCCCCCACGGGACAGGGGATGGCTACACCTTC
TRBJ1-3 - TRBV7-9 - CASSFSSSRGSGNTIYF TGTGCCAGCAGCTTCAGTAGTAGCCGGGGATCTGGAAACACCATATATTTT
TRBJ1-3 TRBD1 TRBV29-1 - CSARQGTKAGNTIYF TGCAGCGCCCGACAGGGGACAAAAGCTGGAAACACCATATATTTT
TRBJ1-5 - TRBV18 - CASSPTGQGGIGPQHF TGTGCCAGCTCCCCCACCGGGCAGGGTGGCATCGGGCCCCAGCATTTT
TRBJ2-7 - TRBV2 - CATLIRGLPYF TGTGCCACACTAATAAGGGGTTTGCCGTACTTC
TRBJ1-3 - TRBV7-8 - CASSLVGHITAGNTIYF TGTGCCAGCAGCTTAGTGGGACACATAACCGCAGGAAACACCATATATTTT
TRBJ1-1 - TRBV7-9 - CASSWGGAFF TGTGCCAGCAGCTGGGGGGGAGCTTTCTTT
TRBJ2-7 TRBD2 TRBV29-1 few CSASGGGDEQYF TGCAGCGCTTCCGGCGGGGGGGACGAGCAGTACTTC
TRBJ2-7 TRBD1 TRBV4-3 few CASSQSTPGQLPYEQYF TGCGCCAGCAGCCAAAGCACACCGGGACAGTTGCCCTACGAGCAGTACTTC
TRBJ1-1 - TRBV19 - CASSGRERVTEAFF TGTGCCAGTTCCGGCAGAGAACGGGTCACTGAAGCTTTCTTT
TRBJ2-2 - TRBV18 - CASSPRGGSGELFF TGTGCCAGCTCACCACGGGGAGGATCCGGGGAGCTGTTTTTT
TRBJ2-1 - TRBV6-5 once CASSPRRRETEQFF TGTGCCAGCAGTCCAAGGCGACGGGAGACTGAGCAGTTCTTC
TRBJ2-3 - TRBV18 - CASSPRIRRTDTQYF TGTGCCAGCTCACCGAGGATTAGGCGAACAGATACGCAGTATTTT
TRBJ1-2 - TRBV4-1 - CASSQEPTAYGYTF TGCGCCAGCAGCCAAGAACCGACAGCCTATGGCTACACCTTC
TRBJ2-3 - TRBV4-2 - CASSQARRTETTDTQYF TGTGCCAGCAGCCAAGCGCGCAGGACAGAGACCACAGATACGCAGTATTTT
TRBJ1-2 TRBD1 TRBV28 once CASSQGYFGYTF TGTGCCAGCTCACAGGGGTATTTTGGCTACACCTTC